The clone carrying this T cell receptor beta chain was seen more than once but under ten times. The target antigen is unknown. The data are from a study of shared clonotypes between healthy human individuals. Study details: Donors, aged 18 to 49, were a couple of women and a few men. Study-wide results and limits: Blood alone was sampled, and tissue repertoires likely differ.

This CDR3 spans 13 amino acids. Per the germline V gene, CDR1 is MDHEN and CDR2 is SYDVKM. V was cut by 6 bases and J by 2 bases, with 11 bases left in between. Sequencing used immunoSEQ multiplex PCR; TCRdb keeps in-frame clones, though not all of them. The data contain around 990,000 clones, approximately 77% of them singletons. The sample taken for sequencing was memory CD4+ T cells from PBMCs. Described subset: CD45RA-negative fraction. V and J are TRBV28 and TRBJ2-7; weak D call: TRBD1 (5 bases). This receptor was identified in a man aged 18 to 35 in good health. Some clones in this sample may be carry-over from other donors' samples. The CDR3 DNA reads TGTGCCAGCAGGATGGGGCAGGCCTACGAGCAGTACTTC. Its protein is CASRMGQAYEQYF.